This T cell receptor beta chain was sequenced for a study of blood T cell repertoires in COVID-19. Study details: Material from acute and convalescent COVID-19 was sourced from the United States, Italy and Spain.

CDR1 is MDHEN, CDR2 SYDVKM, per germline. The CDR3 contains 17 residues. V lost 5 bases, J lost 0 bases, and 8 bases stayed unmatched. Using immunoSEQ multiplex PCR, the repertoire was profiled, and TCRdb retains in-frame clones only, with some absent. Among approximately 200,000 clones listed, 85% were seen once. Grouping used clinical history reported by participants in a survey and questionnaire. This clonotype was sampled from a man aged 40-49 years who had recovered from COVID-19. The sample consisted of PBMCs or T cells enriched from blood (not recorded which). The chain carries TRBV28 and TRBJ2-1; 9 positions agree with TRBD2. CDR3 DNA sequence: TGTGCCAGCAGTGGGACTAGCCCCACCGACTCCTACAATGAGCAGTTCTTC. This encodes CASSGTSPTDSYNEQFF.